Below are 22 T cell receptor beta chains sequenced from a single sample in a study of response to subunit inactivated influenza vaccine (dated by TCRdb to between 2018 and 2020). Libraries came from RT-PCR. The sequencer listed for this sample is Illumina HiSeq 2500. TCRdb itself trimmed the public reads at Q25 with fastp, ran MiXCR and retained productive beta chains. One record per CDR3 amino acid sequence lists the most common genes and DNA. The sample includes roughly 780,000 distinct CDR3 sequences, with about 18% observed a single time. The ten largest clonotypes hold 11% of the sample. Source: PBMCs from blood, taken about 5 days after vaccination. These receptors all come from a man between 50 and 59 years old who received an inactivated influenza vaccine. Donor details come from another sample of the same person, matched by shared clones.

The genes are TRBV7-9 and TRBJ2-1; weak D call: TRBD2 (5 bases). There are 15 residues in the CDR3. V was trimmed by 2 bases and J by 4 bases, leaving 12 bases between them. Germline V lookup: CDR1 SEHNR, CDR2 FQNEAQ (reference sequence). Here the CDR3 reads CASSLILADYNEQFF. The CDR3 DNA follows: TGTGCCAGCAGCTTAATTCTAGCCGATTACAATGAGCAGTTCTTC.

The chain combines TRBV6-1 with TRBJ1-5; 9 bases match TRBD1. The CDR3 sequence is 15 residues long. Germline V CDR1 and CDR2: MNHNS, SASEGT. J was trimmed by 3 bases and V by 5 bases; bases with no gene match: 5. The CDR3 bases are TGTGCCAGCAGTACAGGACAGGGGCTCAATCAGCCCCAGCATTTT. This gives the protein CASSTGQGLNQPQHF.

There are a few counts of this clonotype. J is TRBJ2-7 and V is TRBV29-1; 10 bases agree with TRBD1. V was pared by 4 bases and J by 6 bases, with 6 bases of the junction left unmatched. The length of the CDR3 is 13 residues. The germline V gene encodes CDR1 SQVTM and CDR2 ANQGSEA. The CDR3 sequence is CSVGQGALGEQYF. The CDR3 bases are TGCAGCGTTGGACAGGGGGCCCTGGGCGAGCAGTACTTC.

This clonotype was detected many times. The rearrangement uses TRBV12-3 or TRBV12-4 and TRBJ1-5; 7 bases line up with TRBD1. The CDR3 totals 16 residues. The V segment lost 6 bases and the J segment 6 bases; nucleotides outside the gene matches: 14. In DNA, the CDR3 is TGTGCCAGCAGCGCCCAGGGGGGGGGCTCGAGTCAGCCCCAGCATTTT. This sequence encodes CASSAQGGGSSQPQHF.

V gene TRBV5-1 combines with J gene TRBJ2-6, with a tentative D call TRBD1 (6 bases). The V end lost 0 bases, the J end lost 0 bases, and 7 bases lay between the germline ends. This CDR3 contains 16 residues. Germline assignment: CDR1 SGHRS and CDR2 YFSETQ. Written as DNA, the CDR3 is TGCGCCAGCAGCTTGGAGGGGGTCTCTGGGGCCAACGTCCTGACTTTC. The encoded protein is CASSLEGVSGANVLTF.

The CDR3 DNA reads TGTGCAAGTCGCTTAGAGGATTCTAATTCTTGGGACAGGGGGTACGAGCAGTACTTC. Its protein is CASRLEDSNSWDRGYEQYF. The chain carries TRBV12-2 and TRBJ2-7; the table's D gene call, TRBD1, was not cross checked with the DNA. TRBV12-2 is noted as a pseudogene. The CDR3 is made up of 19 amino acids.

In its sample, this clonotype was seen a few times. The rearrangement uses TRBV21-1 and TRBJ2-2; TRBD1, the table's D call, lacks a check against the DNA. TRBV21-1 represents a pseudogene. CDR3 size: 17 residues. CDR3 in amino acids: CASSKLARGQNTGELFF. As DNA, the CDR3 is TGTGCCAGCAGCAAATTAGCGAGGGGGCAGAACACCGGGGAGCTGTTTTTT.

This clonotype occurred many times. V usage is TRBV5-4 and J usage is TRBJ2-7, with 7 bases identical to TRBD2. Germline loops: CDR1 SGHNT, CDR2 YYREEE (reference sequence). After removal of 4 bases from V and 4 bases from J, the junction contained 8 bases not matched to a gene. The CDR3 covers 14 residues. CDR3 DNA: TGTGCCAGCAGCAGCCGGGACTACGGATACGAGCAGTACTTC. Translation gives CASSSRDYGYEQYF.

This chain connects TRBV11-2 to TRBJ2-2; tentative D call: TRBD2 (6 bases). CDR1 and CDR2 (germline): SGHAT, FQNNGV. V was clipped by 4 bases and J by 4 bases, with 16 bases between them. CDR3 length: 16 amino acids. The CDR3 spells CASSSRLEVTTGELFF. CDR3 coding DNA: TGTGCCAGCAGCTCAAGACTAGAAGTAACCACCGGGGAGCTGTTTTTT.

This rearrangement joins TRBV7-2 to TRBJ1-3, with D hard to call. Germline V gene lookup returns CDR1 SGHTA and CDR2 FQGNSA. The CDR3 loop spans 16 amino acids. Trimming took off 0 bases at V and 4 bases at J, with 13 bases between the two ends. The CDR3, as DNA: TGTGCCAGCAGCTTAGCGCCCCCGAGCGGGGGAAACACCATATATTTT. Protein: CASSLAPPSGGNTIYF.

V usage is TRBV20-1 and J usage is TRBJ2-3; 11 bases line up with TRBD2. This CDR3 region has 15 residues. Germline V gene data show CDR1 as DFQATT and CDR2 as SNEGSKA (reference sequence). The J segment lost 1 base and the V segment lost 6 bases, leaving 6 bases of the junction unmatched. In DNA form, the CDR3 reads TGCAGTGCAACTAGCGGGAGAGTTGGCACAGATACGCAGTATTTT. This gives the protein CSATSGRVGTDTQYF.

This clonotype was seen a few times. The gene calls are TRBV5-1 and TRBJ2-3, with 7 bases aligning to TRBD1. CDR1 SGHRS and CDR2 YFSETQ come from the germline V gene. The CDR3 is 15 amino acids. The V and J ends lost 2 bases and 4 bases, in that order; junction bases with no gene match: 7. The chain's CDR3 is CASSFLTGSADTQYF. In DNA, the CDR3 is TGCGCCAGCAGCTTTCTGACAGGGAGCGCAGATACGCAGTATTTT.

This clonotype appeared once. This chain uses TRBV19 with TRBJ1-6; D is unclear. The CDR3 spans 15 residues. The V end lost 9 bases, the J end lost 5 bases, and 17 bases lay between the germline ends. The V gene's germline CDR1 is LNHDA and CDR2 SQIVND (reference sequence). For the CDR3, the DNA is TGTGCCAGCCAAAAAACGGGCGTTAATAATTCACCCCTCCACTTT. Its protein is CASQKTGVNNSPLHF. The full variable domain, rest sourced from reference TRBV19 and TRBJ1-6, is DGGITQSPKYLFRKEGQNVTLSCEQNLNHDAMYWYRQDPGQGLRLIYYSQIVNDFQKGDIAEGYSVSREKKESFPLTVTSAQKNPTAFYLCASQKTGVNNSPLHFGNGTRLTVT.

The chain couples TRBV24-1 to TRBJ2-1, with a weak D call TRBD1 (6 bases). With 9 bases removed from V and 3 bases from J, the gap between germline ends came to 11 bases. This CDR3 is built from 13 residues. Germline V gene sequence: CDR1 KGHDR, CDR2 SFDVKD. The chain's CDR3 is CATHKDSYNEQFF. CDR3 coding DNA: TGTGCCACCCACAAGGACAGCTACAATGAGCAGTTCTTC.

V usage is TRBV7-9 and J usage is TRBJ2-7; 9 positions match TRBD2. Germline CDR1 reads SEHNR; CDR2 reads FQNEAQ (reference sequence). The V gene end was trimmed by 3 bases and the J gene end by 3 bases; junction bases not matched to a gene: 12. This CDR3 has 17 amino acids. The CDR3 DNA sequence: TGTGCCAGCAGCTTGCGGGGGGGGACAGAGAGTTTCTACGAGCAGTACTTC. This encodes CASSLRGGTESFYEQYF. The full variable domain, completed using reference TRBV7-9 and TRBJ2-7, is DTGVSQNPRHKITKRGQNVTFRCDPISEHNRLYWYRQTLGQGPEFLTYFQNEAQLEKSRLLSDRFSAERPKGSFSTLEIQRTEQGDSAMYLCASSLRGGTESFYEQYFGPGTRLTVT.

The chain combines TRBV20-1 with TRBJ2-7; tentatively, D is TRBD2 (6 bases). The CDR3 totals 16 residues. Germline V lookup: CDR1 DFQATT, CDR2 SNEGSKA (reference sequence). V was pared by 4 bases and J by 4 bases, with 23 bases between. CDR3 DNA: TGCAGTGCTACTAACCCTAGCGAATCGAGGCCTTACGAGCAGTACTTC. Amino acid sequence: CSATNPSESRPYEQYF.

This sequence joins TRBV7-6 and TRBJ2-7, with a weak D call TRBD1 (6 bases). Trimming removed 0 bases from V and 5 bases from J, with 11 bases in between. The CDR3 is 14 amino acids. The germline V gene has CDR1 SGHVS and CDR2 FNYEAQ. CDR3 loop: CASSLAPTGNEQYF. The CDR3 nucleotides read TGTGCCAGCAGCTTAGCGCCTACAGGGAACGAGCAGTACTTC.

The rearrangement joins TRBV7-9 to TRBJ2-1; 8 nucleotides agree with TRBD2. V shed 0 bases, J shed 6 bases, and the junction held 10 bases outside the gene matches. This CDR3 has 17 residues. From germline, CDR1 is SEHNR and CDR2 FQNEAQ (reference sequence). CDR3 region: CASSLAALAVYVNEQFF. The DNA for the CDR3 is TGTGCCAGCAGCTTAGCGGCACTAGCGGTTTATGTCAATGAGCAGTTCTTC. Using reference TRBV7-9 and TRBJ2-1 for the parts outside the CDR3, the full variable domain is DTGVSQNPRHKITKRGQNVTFRCDPISEHNRLYWYRQTLGQGPEFLTYFQNEAQLEKSRLLSDRFSAERPKGSFSTLEIQRTEQGDSAMYLCASSLAALAVYVNEQFFGPGTRLTVL.

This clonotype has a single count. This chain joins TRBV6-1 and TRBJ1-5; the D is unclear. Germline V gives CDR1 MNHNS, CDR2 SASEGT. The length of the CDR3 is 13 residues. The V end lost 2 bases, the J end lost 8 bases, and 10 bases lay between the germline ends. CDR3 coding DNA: TGTGCCAGCAGTGAATCGGGGTCGAAGCCCCAGCATTTT. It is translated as CASSESGSKPQHF.

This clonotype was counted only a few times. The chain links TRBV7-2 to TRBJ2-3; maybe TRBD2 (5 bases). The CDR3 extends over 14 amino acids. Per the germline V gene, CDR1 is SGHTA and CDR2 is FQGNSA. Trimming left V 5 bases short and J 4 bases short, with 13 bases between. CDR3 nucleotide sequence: TGTGCCAGCAGCCCCCAACTAGGGCCAGATACGCAGTATTTT. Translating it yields CASSPQLGPDTQYF.

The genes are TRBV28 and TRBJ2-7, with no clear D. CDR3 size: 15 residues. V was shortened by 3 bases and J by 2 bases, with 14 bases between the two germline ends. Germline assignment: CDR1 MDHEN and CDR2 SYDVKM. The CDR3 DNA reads TGTGCCAGCAGTTTGTGGCAAGGTGGGACCTACGAGCAGTACTTC. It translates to CASSLWQGGTYEQYF.

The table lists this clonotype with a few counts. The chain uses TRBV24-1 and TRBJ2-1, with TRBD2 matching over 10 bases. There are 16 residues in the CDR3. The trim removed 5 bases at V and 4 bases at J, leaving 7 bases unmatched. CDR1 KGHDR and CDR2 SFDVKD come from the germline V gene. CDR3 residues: CATSGTGTSEYNEQFF. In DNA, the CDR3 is TGTGCCACCAGTGGGACCGGGACTAGCGAATACAATGAGCAGTTCTTC.